Listed here are 10 T cell receptor beta chains from one sample, sequenced in a study of T cells in Graves' hyperthyroidism and ophthalmopathy. Amplified regions were TCR beta CDR3 sequences from RNA transcripts. Carried out on the TCR CDR3, a first-round RT-PCR used the HTBI primer set. TCRdb independently ran MiXCR on the multiplex PCR reads; one entry per CDR3 protein. The table shows approximately 410,000 distinct CDR3 sequences, with roughly 15% occurring only once. The sample was blood. These receptors all come from a man aged 18 to 29 with Graves' ophthalmopathy.

In its sample, this clonotype was seen many times. The chain has TRBV24-1 and TRBJ2-3, with 11 bases identical to TRBD2. Germline V CDR1 and CDR2: KGHDR, SFDVKD. Unmatched junction bases numbered 5, after V lost 4 bases and J lost 3 bases. The CDR3 is 16 residues long. CDR3 DNA: TGTGCCACCAGTGAGACTAGCGGGGCATTTACAGATACGCAGTATTTT. It encodes CATSETSGAFTDTQYF.

This clonotype appeared many times. V gene TRBV2 combines with J gene TRBJ2-2; 7 bases agree with TRBD1. The CDR3 contains 16 residues. Losses at the gene ends were 7 bases for V and 2 bases for J; bases not matched to a gene: 10. CDR1 is SNHLY, CDR2 FYNNEI, per germline. CDR3 DNA sequence: TGTGCCAGCAACCAACAGGGGCCACTCAACACCGGGGAGCTGTTTTTT. It yields the protein CASNQQGPLNTGELFF. Full variable domain (remainder filled in from reference TRBV2 and TRBJ2-2): EPEVTQTPSHQVTQMGQEVILRCVPISNHLYFYWYRQILGQKVEFLVSFYNNEISEKSEIFDDQFSVERPDGSNFTLKIRSTKLEDSAMYFCASNQQGPLNTGELFFGEGSRLTVL.

This clonotype was seen at least ten times. As DNA, the CDR3 is TGTGCCAGCAGCCTCCAGGGGGCTCAGCCCCAGCATTTT. Translated, it gives CASSLQGAQPQHF. The chain carries TRBV7-2 and TRBJ1-5; 8 nucleotides align to TRBD1. V trimming: 5 bases; J trimming: 6 bases; junction bases outside the gene matches: 3. Germline CDR1 reads SGHTA; CDR2 reads FQGNSA. The length of the CDR3 is 13 residues.

The chain couples TRBV5-5 to TRBJ2-7; D may be TRBD2 (6 bases). V lost 3 bases and J lost 0, with 16 bases in between. The CDR3 extends over 16 amino acids. The germline V gene has CDR1 SGHKS and CDR2 YYEKEE (reference sequence). CDR3 sequence (DNA): TGTGCCAGCAGCTGGGACTGGGCGTCGAACTCCTACGAGCAGTACTTC. Translation gives CASSWDWASNSYEQYF.

This clonotype was seen repeatedly, ten times or more. This chain's CDR3 is CSAPGLAGGDYEQYF. The CDR3 nucleotides are TGCAGTGCACCCGGGTTAGCGGGGGGGGACTACGAGCAGTACTTC. This chain links TRBV20-1 with TRBJ2-7, with 11 bases fitting TRBD2. This CDR3 has 15 amino acids. The V gene's germline CDR1 is DFQATT and CDR2 SNEGSKA (reference sequence). With V trimmed by 6 bases and J by 3 bases, 10 bases remained unmatched.

The chain combines TRBV20-1 with TRBJ2-7; 13 positions agree with TRBD2. CDR1 is DFQATT and CDR2 is SNEGSKA in the germline V gene (reference sequence). Trimming removed 1 base from V and 2 bases from J; junction bases left unmatched: 2. The length of the CDR3 is 15 residues. The CDR3 loop is CSARGTSGGPYEQYF. DNA for the CDR3: TGCAGTGCTAGAGGGACTAGCGGGGGCCCCTACGAGCAGTACTTC.

This clonotype was seen many times. V usage is TRBV6-1 and J usage is TRBJ1-2, with D possibly matching TRBD1 (6 bases). In germline, CDR1 is MNHNS, CDR2 SASEGT. Between the trimmed V and J ends, which lost 5 bases and 8 bases, there was a span of 15 bases. The CDR3 extends over 13 amino acids. The CDR3 loop reads CASSSGTGRGYTF. The CDR3 region has the DNA TGTGCCAGCAGTTCCGGAACAGGGAGAGGCTACACCTTC.

This chain connects TRBV20-1 to TRBJ1-2; the D gene is possibly TRBD1 (6 bases). V was cut by 1 base and J by 6 bases, with 18 bases left in between. The germline CDR1 and CDR2 sequences are DFQATT and SNEGSKA (reference sequence). The CDR3 has 15 amino acids. DNA for the CDR3: TGCAGTGCTAGAGCCCCAGGGGTATTGTTTCATGGCTACACCTTC. This sequence encodes CSARAPGVLFHGYTF.

This clonotype was recorded many times. CDR3 residues: CASSLRDNEQFF. DNA for the CDR3: TGCGCCAGCAGCTTGAGGGACAATGAGCAGTTCTTC. The V call is TRBV5-1, the J call TRBJ2-1; no reliable D call. Trimming took off 1 base at V and 5 bases at J, with 4 bases between the two ends. Germline V gives CDR1 SGHRS, CDR2 YFSETQ. The CDR3 is 12 residues long. Complete variable domain (other parts from reference TRBV5-1 and TRBJ2-1): KAGVTQTPRYLIKTRGQQVTLSCSPISGHRSVSWYQQTPGQGLQFLFEYFSETQRNKGNFPGRFSGRQFSNSRSEMNVSTLELGDSALYLCASSLRDNEQFFGPGTRLTVL.

Ten or more counts support this clonotype. The chain recombines TRBV6-6 with TRBJ2-1, with no clear D. There are 15 residues in the CDR3. The ends were cut back, 0 bases at V and 3 bases at J, with 9 bases in the middle. Germline values: CDR1 MNHNY, CDR2 SVGAGI (reference sequence). The CDR3 here is CASSYSTSNYNEQFF. CDR3 nucleotides: TGTGCCAGCAGTTACTCAACCAGCAACTACAATGAGCAGTTCTTC.